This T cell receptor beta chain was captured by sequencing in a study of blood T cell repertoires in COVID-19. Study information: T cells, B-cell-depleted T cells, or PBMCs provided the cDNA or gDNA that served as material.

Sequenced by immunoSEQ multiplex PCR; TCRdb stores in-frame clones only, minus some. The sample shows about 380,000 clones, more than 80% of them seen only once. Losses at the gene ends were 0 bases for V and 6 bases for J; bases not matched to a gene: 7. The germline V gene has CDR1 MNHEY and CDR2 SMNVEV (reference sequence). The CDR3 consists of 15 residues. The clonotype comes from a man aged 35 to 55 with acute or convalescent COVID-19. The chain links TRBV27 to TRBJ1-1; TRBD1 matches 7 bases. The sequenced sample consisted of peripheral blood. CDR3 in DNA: TGTGCCAGCAGTTTATCCTACAGGGGAACGGCTGAAGCTTTCTTT. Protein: CASSLSYRGTAEAFF.